Following are 26 T cell receptor beta chains from one sample sequenced in a study of T cells in Graves' hyperthyroidism and ophthalmopathy. From RNA transcripts, TCR beta CDR3 regions were amplified. The primer set for the first-round RT-PCR of the TCR CDR3 was HTBI. TCRdb re-analysed the multiplex PCR reads in MiXCR, keeping a single row per CDR3 protein. The sample consists of over 150,000 distinct CDR3 sequences, about 17% of them appearing once. The sequencing sample was made of blood. The receptors originated from a woman aged 45-59 years with Graves' hyperthyroidism.

This clonotype was counted only a few times. This sequence joins TRBV18 and TRBJ2-7, with TRBD2 matching over 10 bases. Germline CDR1 and CDR2: KGHSH and LQKENI. This CDR3 comprises 15 residues. J lost 2 bases, V lost 9 bases, and 10 bases had no gene match. The CDR3: CASLGGLAGAYEQYF. CDR3 in DNA: TGTGCCAGTTTAGGAGGGCTAGCGGGAGCCTACGAGCAGTACTTC.

In this sample, this clonotype turned up a few times. J is TRBJ2-5 and V is TRBV29-1, with TRBD2 matching 11 bases. Trimming at V came to 5 bases and at J to 7 bases, leaving 3 bases not matched to a gene. The CDR3 length is 12 residues. Germline V gene data show CDR1 as SQVTM and CDR2 as ANQGSEA. CDR3 region: CSVLGLAGTQYF. The CDR3 nucleotides read TGCAGCGTTCTCGGACTAGCGGGGACCCAGTACTTC.

The J gene is TRBJ2-5, the V gene TRBV4-1, with D possibly being TRBD2 (6 bases). The V and J ends lost 4 bases and 1 base respectively, with 13 bases between them. The CDR3 loop spans 15 amino acids. Per the germline V gene, CDR1 is MGHRA and CDR2 is YSYEKL. This CDR3 reads CASSLAGGIQETQYF. DNA of the CDR3: TGCGCCAGCAGCCTAGCAGGAGGGATCCAAGAGACCCAGTACTTC.

The rearrangement links TRBV9 to TRBJ2-1; weak D call: TRBD2 (5 bases). V lost 2 bases and J lost 5, with 8 bases in between. Germline-derived CDR1 and CDR2 are SGDLS and YYNGEE. This CDR3 comprises 13 residues. CDR3 DNA sequence: TGTGCCAGCAGCGTTACTAGTAACAATGAGCAGTTCTTC. Residues: CASSVTSNNEQFF.

This clonotype was seen at least ten times. The chain uses TRBV27 and TRBJ2-2; no clear D. Germline V lookup: CDR1 MNHEY, CDR2 SMNVEV (reference sequence). V lost 2 bases and J lost 0, with 10 bases in between. The CDR3 length is 16 residues. CDR3 DNA: TGTGCCAGCAGTTTAGGTAACAGCCCGAACACCGGGGAGCTGTTTTTT. Amino acid sequence: CASSLGNSPNTGELFF.

There are many counts of this clonotype. The chain combines TRBV27 with TRBJ1-5, with 9 bases matching TRBD1. The CDR3 is 20 amino acids. J was trimmed by 7 bases and V by 1 base; bases with no gene match: 20. From germline, CDR1 is MNHEY and CDR2 SMNVEV (reference sequence). This CDR3 is CASSLLSPHAGTGLGQPQHF. For the CDR3, the DNA is TGTGCCAGCAGTTTATTAAGCCCTCACGCCGGGACAGGGCTAGGGCAGCCCCAGCATTTT.

This clonotype was detected ten times or more. The chain joins TRBV3-1 to TRBJ2-5; D is ambiguous. The length of the CDR3 is 15 residues. Per the germline V gene, CDR1 is LGHDT and CDR2 is YNNKEL (reference sequence). V lost 6 bases and J lost 0, with 14 bases in between. The DNA for the CDR3 is TGTGCCAGCAGTCCCGAGTCCGAGAACCAAGAGACCCAGTACTTC. Translation: CASSPESENQETQYF.

This clonotype has at least ten counts. The chain is built from TRBV9 and TRBJ1-2; 8 nucleotides align to TRBD1. The CDR3 is 14 amino acids. Germline values: CDR1 SGDLS, CDR2 YYNGEE. V lost 2 bases and J lost 8; bases outside the gene matches: 8. Here the CDR3 DNA reads TGTGCCAGCAGCGTCGGACAGGGTTCATACGGCTACACCTTC. It translates to CASSVGQGSYGYTF.

Points on this clonotype: A much bigger clone sits one base away, suggesting this may be a read error. The CDR3 carries no conserved terminal phenylalanine or tryptophan, so it likely arises from a read error. This chain joins TRBV6-1 and TRBJ1-1; the D is unclear. The V gene's germline CDR1 is MNHNS and CDR2 SASEGT. The CDR3 sequence is 14 residues long. V was clipped by 1 base and J by 6 bases, with 12 bases between them. In DNA form, the CDR3 reads TGTGCCAGCAGTGAAGTAAGACAAGAAGCTGAAGCTTTCCTT. This codes for CASSEVRQEAEAFL.

This clonotype was counted at least ten times. The chain employs TRBV5-1 and TRBJ2-7; possible D gene TRBD2, 5 bases. Between the trimmed V and J ends, which lost 4 bases and 6 bases, there was a span of 23 bases. CDR3 length: 16 amino acids. Per the germline V gene, CDR1 is SGHRS and CDR2 is YFSETQ. As DNA, the CDR3 is TGCGCCAGCAGCCCTAGCCCGGGTCTCTTAGATGGCGAGCAGTACTTC. Its protein product is CASSPSPGLLDGEQYF.

Ten or more counts support this clonotype. The CDR3 reads CASSPGPPNTEAFF. The CDR3 nucleotides are TGTGCCAGCAGCCCGGGACCGCCGAACACTGAAGCTTTCTTT. The rearrangement uses TRBV7-3 and TRBJ1-1; tentatively, D is TRBD1 (5 bases). The germline V and J ends were trimmed by 5 bases and 1 base, with 11 bases remaining between them. Germline values: CDR1 SGHTA, CDR2 FQGTGA. This CDR3 spans 14 amino acids.

The V call is TRBV2, the J call TRBJ1-1; D possibly corresponds to TRBD1 (5 bases). CDR3 length: 13 amino acids. V gave up 6 bases and J gave up 3 bases, with 11 bases separating them. From germline, CDR1 is SNHLY and CDR2 FYNNEI. In DNA, the CDR3 is TGTGCCAGCAGGACCGGGACGTACACTGAAGCTTTCTTT. As protein: CASRTGTYTEAFF.

This rearrangement joins TRBV10-3 to TRBJ2-4; maybe TRBD2 (5 bases). Trimming removed 8 bases at V and 0 bases at J, with 14 bases between. The CDR3 sequence is 15 residues long. Germline V gene sequence: CDR1 ENHRY, CDR2 SYGVKD. DNA of the CDR3: TGTGCCATCGGGCCTGGGAGTTTAGCCAAAAACATTCAGTACTTC. Its translation is CAIGPGSLAKNIQYF.

In its sample, this clonotype was seen many times. The chain carries TRBV6-1 and TRBJ1-2; the D gene is possibly TRBD1 (5 bases). The CDR3 runs 15 residues. The germline gives CDR1 MNHNS, CDR2 SASEGT. V lost 2 bases to trimming and J lost 4 bases, with 14 bases between them. The CDR3 bases are TGTGCCAGCAGTGAATCCCAGACAGTCCCCTATGGCTACACCTTC. Its protein product is CASSESQTVPYGYTF.

This chain uses TRBV28 with TRBJ2-1, with 11 bases that match TRBD2. CDR1 is MDHEN and CDR2 is SYDVKM in the germline V gene. Trimming removed 1 base from V and 6 bases from J; junction bases left unmatched: 5. The CDR3 is 16 residues long. The CDR3 DNA sequence: TGTGCCAGCAGTTTATTCGCGACTAGCGGGACCAATGAGCAGTTCTTC. This gives the protein CASSLFATSGTNEQFF.

This clonotype was seen many times. The V gene is TRBV20-1, the J gene TRBJ2-5; the D is unclear. V lost 2 bases and J 0 bases, leaving 16 bases between the germline ends. Germline CDR1 DFQATT, CDR2 SNEGSKA (reference sequence). The length of the CDR3 is 16 residues. The CDR3 is CSARTMQAVYQETQYF. CDR3 in DNA: TGCAGTGCTAGAACGATGCAGGCTGTGTACCAAGAGACCCAGTACTTC.

This clonotype has a handful of counts. This chain links TRBV6-5 with TRBJ2-3; D perhaps matches TRBD1 (5 bases). Germline V lookup: CDR1 MNHEY, CDR2 SVGAGI. This CDR3 region has 13 residues. V dropped 2 bases and J dropped 2 bases, with 5 bases sitting between them. The CDR3 coding sequence is TGTGCCAGCAGTTACGGGGCCACAGATACGCAGTATTTT. Protein sequence: CASSYGATDTQYF.

V and J are TRBV6-1 and TRBJ1-1; D unclear. CDR1 is MNHNS and CDR2 is SASEGT in the germline V gene. This CDR3 is 14 amino acids long. With 2 bases removed from V and 4 bases from J, the gap between germline ends came to 11 bases. The CDR3 DNA follows: TGTGCCAGCAGTGAACCCCGCCTGGGCACTGAAGCTTTCTTT. Translation: CASSEPRLGTEAFF.

In its sample, this clonotype was seen many times. V usage is TRBV12-5 and J usage is TRBJ2-1; 12 bases match TRBD2. The CDR3 is made up of 17 amino acids. CDR1 is LGHNT, CDR2 FRNRAP, per germline. With 0 bases clipped from V and 7 bases from J, the junction kept 7 bases outside the gene matches. The CDR3 DNA is TGTGCTAGTGGTTTGGTCCCGACTAGCGGGAGTAATAATGAGCAGTTCTTC. As protein: CASGLVPTSGSNNEQFF.

The table lists this clonotype with many counts. The rearrangement uses TRBV11-2 and TRBJ2-3; 8 nucleotides match TRBD2. CDR1 and CDR2 from the germline V gene are SGHAT and FQNNGV. J lost 9 bases, V lost 5 bases, and 4 bases had no gene match. CDR3 length: 12 amino acids. Here the CDR3 reads CASSLGLDTQYF. The DNA for the CDR3 is TGTGCCAGCAGCCTGGGACTAGACACGCAGTATTTT.

The V gene is TRBV30, the J gene TRBJ2-7; no clear D gene. V shed 3 bases and J shed 2 bases, with 11 bases lying between them. This CDR3 has 13 residues. Looked up from germline, CDR1 is GTSNPN and CDR2 is SVGIG (reference sequence). This CDR3 is CAWRLQLTYEQYF. For the CDR3, the DNA is TGTGCCTGGAGGTTACAGTTGACCTACGAGCAGTACTTC.

This clonotype was found many times. The V and J genes are TRBV27 and TRBJ2-7; 13 positions match TRBD2. Germline values: CDR1 MNHEY, CDR2 SMNVEV (reference sequence). The V segment lost 6 bases and the J segment 4 bases; nucleotides outside the gene matches: 15. The CDR3 has 18 residues. The CDR3 region is CASSPAGTSGTPGYEQYF. The CDR3 DNA reads TGTGCCAGCAGCCCAGCCGGGACTAGCGGGACTCCAGGTTACGAGCAGTACTTC.

This clonotype was picked up many times. V and J are TRBV12-3 or TRBV12-4 and TRBJ2-1; 9 bases agree with TRBD1. V trimming: 11 bases; J trimming: 5 bases; junction bases outside the gene matches: 7. CDR3 length: 13 residues. The CDR3: CACRDRAHNEQFF. In nucleotides, the CDR3 is TGTGCCTGCCGGGACAGGGCTCACAATGAGCAGTTCTTC.

In its sample, this clonotype was seen a few times. The rearrangement uses TRBV20-1 and TRBJ2-1; D could derive from TRBD1 or TRBD2 (5 bases each). Trimming cost V 6 bases and J 2 bases, with 14 bases left between them. Germline assignment: CDR1 DFQATT and CDR2 SNEGSKA (reference sequence). CDR3 length equals 14 residues. The CDR3: CSARSGRAYNEQFF. The CDR3 nucleotides read TGCAGTGCCAGGTCGGGACGTGCCTACAATGAGCAGTTCTTC.

This clonotype was counted many times. The CDR3 here is CAYTDGRAADTQYF. CDR3 in DNA: TGTGCCTACACCGACGGGAGGGCCGCAGATACGCAGTATTTT. The chain joins TRBV6-1 to TRBJ2-3, with 8 bases fitting TRBD2. Germline CDR1 reads MNHNS; CDR2 reads SASEGT. The CDR3 covers 14 residues. V lost 11 bases and J lost 4; bases outside the gene matches: 11.

This clonotype was recorded a few times. The chain has TRBV27 and TRBJ1-3, with 8 nucleotides matching TRBD1. This CDR3 has 14 amino acids. Germline V gene data show CDR1 as MNHEY and CDR2 as SMNVEV (reference sequence). V trimming: 6 bases; J trimming: 4 bases; junction bases outside the gene matches: 5. DNA of the CDR3: TGTGCCAGCAGCCGACAGGGGACGGGAAACACCATATATTTT. This translates into CASSRQGTGNTIYF.